One sample yielded the 4 T cell receptor beta chains listed below, sequenced in a study of blood T cell repertoires in COVID-19. Sequencing was performed with immunoSEQ multiplex PCR; in TCRdb, only in-frame clones are kept and a portion is missing. The sample shows about 63,000 clones, over 75% of them seen only once. The sequencing input was peripheral blood. These TCRs come from a man aged 60 to 69 with COVID-19, enrolled during active disease.

The gene calls are TRBV6-5 and TRBJ1-1, with TRBD1 as a possible D gene (5 bases). Germline V gene lookup returns CDR1 MNHEY and CDR2 SVGAGI. V lost 5 bases and J 7 bases, leaving 14 bases between the germline ends. The CDR3 length is 13 residues. DNA for the CDR3: TGTGCCAGCAGTAAGAATCGACAGAATGAAGCTTTCTTT. It encodes CASSKNRQNEAFF.

The V gene is TRBV2, the J gene TRBJ1-5, with 7 nucleotides matching TRBD1. The CDR3 sequence is 15 residues long. Germline CDR1 SNHLY, CDR2 FYNNEI. The junction had 4 bases not matched to a gene; V was cut back by 2 bases and J by 3 bases. The CDR3 DNA reads as TGTGCCAGCAGTGAAATGGACAGGCCCAATCAGCCCCAGCATTTT. Its translation is CASSEMDRPNQPQHF. The full variable domain, completed using reference TRBV2 and TRBJ1-5, is EPEVTQTPSHQVTQMGQEVILRCVPISNHLYFYWYRQILGQKVEFLVSFYNNEISEKSEIFDDQFSVERPDGSNFTLKIRSTKLEDSAMYFCASSEMDRPNQPQHFGDGTRLSIL.

The chain joins TRBV6-4 to TRBJ2-3; 9 nucleotides align to TRBD2. The trim removed 3 bases at V and 6 bases at J, leaving 7 bases unmatched. The CDR3 is 15 amino acids. Germline V gives CDR1 MRHNA, CDR2 SNTAGT. Here the CDR3 DNA reads TGTGCCAGCAGTGAATATGCTAGCGGGGTGGATACGCAGTATTTT. Amino acid sequence: CASSEYASGVDTQYF.

The chain carries TRBV5-1 and TRBJ2-7; perhaps TRBD1 as D (6 bases). Trimming removed 0 bases from V and 6 bases from J, with 19 bases in between. CDR3 length: 16 amino acids. Germline CDR1 reads SGHRS; CDR2 reads YFSETQ. CDR3 amino acids: CASSLATGSSYSEQYF. The CDR3 DNA is TGCGCCAGCAGCTTGGCCACAGGGTCTTCCTACTCCGAGCAGTACTTC.